This entry describes one T cell receptor (beta chain). Its specificity is not known. The CDR3 runs 15 residues. From germline, CDR1 is SGHDT and CDR2 YYEEEE. Between the trimmed V and J ends, which lost 4 bases and 7 bases, there was a span of 20 bases. The record originates from a study of identical twins. General observations from the study: There were fewer insertions in abundant cord blood beta clonotypes, but memory repertoires showed no such pattern.

cDNA molecules carried unique molecular identifiers, and template switching added a universal primer site. In TCRdb, the 5' RACE reads were re-called with MiXCR into one record per CDR3 protein. The sample yields 1.5 million to 2 million distinct CDR3 sequences, around 33% seen once. The chain uses TRBV5-6 and TRBJ1-1; possibly TRBD1 for D (6 bases). This TCR was sampled from a newborn girl in good health. The material sequenced was cord blood. DNA of the CDR3: TGTGCCAGCAGCCCTTGGGGGCAGGGGAGGGTTGAAGCTTTCTTT. Amino acid sequence: CASSPWGQGRVEAFF.